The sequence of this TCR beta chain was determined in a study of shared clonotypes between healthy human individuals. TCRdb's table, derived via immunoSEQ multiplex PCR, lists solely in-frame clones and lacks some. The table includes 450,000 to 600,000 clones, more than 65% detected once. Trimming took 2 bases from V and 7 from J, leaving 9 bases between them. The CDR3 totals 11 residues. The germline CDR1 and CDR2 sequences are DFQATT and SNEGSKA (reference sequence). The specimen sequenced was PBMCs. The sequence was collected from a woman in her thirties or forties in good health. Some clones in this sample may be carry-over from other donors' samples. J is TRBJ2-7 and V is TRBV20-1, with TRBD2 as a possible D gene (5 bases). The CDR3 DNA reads TGCAGTGCTAGAATGGACTTAGAGCAGTACTTC. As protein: CSARMDLEQYF.